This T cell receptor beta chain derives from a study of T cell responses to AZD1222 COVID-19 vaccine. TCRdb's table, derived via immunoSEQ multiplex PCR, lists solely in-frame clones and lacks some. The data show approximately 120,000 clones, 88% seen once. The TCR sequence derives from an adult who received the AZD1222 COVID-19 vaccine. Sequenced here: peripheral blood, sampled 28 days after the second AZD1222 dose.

The CDR3, as DNA: TGTGCCAGCAGGGCCGGGACAGTCCCCTACGAGCAGTACTTC. It codes for CASRAGTVPYEQYF. This chain joins TRBV28 and TRBJ2-7, with 7 bases aligning to TRBD1. The CDR3 totals 14 residues. Germline loops: CDR1 MDHEN, CDR2 SYDVKM. Losses at the gene ends were 6 bases for V and 2 bases for J; bases not matched to a gene: 7. The variable domain in full, with the rest retrieved from reference TRBV28 and TRBJ2-7, is DVKVTQSSRYLVKRTGEKVFLECVQDMDHENMFWYRQDPGLGLRLIYFSYDVKMKEKGDIPEGYSVSREKKERFSLILESASTNQTSMYLCASRAGTVPYEQYFGPGTRLTVT.